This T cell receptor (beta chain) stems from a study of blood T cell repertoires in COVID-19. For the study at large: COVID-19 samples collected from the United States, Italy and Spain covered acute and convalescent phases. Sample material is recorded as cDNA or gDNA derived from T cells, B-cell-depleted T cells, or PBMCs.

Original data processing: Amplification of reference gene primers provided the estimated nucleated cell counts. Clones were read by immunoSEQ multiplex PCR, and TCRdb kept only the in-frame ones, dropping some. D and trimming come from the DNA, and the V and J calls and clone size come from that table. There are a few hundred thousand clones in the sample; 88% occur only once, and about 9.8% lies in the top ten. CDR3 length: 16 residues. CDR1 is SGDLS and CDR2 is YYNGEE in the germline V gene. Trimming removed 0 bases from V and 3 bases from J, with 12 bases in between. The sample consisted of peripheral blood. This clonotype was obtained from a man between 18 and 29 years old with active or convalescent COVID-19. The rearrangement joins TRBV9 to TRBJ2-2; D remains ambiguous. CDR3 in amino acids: CASSVGDSPYTGELFF. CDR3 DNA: TGTGCCAGCAGCGTAGGTGACTCCCCATACACCGGGGAGCTGTTTTTT.